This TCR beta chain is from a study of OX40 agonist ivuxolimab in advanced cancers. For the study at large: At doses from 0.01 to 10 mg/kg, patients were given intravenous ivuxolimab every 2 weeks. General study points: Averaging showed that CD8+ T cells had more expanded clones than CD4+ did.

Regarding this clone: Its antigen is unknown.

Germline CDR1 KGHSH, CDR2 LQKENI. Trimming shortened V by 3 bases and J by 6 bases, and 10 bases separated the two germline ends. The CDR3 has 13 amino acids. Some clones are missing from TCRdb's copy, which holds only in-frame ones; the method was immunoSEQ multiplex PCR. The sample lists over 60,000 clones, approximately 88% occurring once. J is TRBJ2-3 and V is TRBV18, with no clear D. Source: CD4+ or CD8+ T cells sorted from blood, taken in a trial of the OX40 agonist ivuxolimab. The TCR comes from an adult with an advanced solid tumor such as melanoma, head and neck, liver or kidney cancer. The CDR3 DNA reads TGTGCCAGCTCACCCCAGTTTGTGGATACGCAGTATTTT. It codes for CASSPQFVDTQYF.